Listed below are T cell receptor beta chains from one sample, sequenced in a study of Ad26.COV2.S vaccination and SARS-CoV-2 variants. The repertoire was sequenced with immunoSEQ multiplex PCR; TCRdb's copy has only in-frame clones and lacks some. This table holds about 480,000 clones, roughly nine tenths found once. Sequencing was performed on peripheral blood, taken in a trial of Ad26.COV2.S vaccine versus placebo. All receptors come from a person between 18 and 65 years old who received the Ad26.COV2.S COVID-19 vaccine or a placebo. Each CDR3 is given with its conserved first and last residue. A D gene is named only where the DNA matches it firmly. Clone sizes are given selectively: once, few, many, or a class where the clone is expanded.

clone_size d_call j_call v_call cdr3_nt cdr3_aa
NA NA TRBJ2-1 TRBV12-3/TRBV12-4 TGTGCCAGCAGTTTAGGCAGGGGCGATGAGCAGTTCTTC CASSLGRGDEQFF
NA TRBD1 TRBJ2-5 TRBV2 TGTGCCAGCAGAAGGGACAGGGGAAAAGAGACCCAGTACTTC CASRRDRGKETQYF
NA TRBD2 TRBJ2-7 TRBV5-1 TGCGCCAGCAGCCAACGCGGGAGTAGATACTCCTACGAGCAGTACTTC CASSQRGSRYSYEQYF
NA TRBD1 TRBJ1-2 TRBV24-1 TGTGCCACCAGTGATGAGGGGGCGGGCTATGGCTACACCTTC CATSDEGAGYGYTF
NA NA TRBJ2-1 TRBV11-2 TGTGCCAGCAGCCCCCTAATAGGGATTTACAATGAGCAGTTCTTC CASSPLIGIYNEQFF
NA TRBD1 TRBJ1-1 TRBV19 TGTGCCAGTAGTCAGGGGGCGAGGGCTGAAGCTTTCTTT CASSQGARAEAFF
NA NA TRBJ1-1 TRBV19 TGTGCCAGTACCCCAATGGGGCCGATGAACACTGAAGCTTTCTTT CASTPMGPMNTEAFF
NA NA TRBJ1-5 TRBV5-8 TGTGCCAGCAGCTTGGGCTTATCGGGGAACCAGCCCCAGCATTTT CASSLGLSGNQPQHF
NA TRBD2 TRBJ2-5 TRBV6-2/TRBV6-3 TGTGCCAGCAGTTACGGGGGACTAGCGGGAGCGGGCCAAGAGACCCAGTACTTC CASSYGGLAGAGQETQYF
NA NA TRBJ2-7 TRBV6-1 TGTGCCAGCAGTGATGGGCCGAAACCCTACGAGCAGTACTTC CASSDGPKPYEQYF
NA TRBD2 TRBJ2-3 TRBV14 TGTGCCAGCAGTGGACTAGCGGGACTTGGATACATCACAGATACGCAGTATTTT CASSGLAGLGYITDTQYF
NA NA TRBJ1-4 TRBV9 TGTGCCAGCAGCGTAGTGGGCAGGGAGGATGAAAAACTGTTTTTT CASSVVGREDEKLFF
NA TRBD1 TRBJ1-4 TRBV4-2 TGTGCCAGCAGCCAATACAGGGGAACTAATGAAAAACTGTTTTTT CASSQYRGTNEKLFF
NA TRBD2 TRBJ2-1 TRBV18 TGTGCCAGCTCACCATCCCCGCTAGCGGGAGCGGGTGAGCAGTTCTTC CASSPSPLAGAGEQFF
NA TRBD1 TRBJ1-1 TRBV30 TGTGCCTGGAGTGGGGGACAGGGGTGGGGTGTGAACACTGAAGCTTTCTTT CAWSGGQGWGVNTEAFF
NA TRBD1 TRBJ1-2 TRBV5-1 TGCGCCAGCAGCTTGGAAGGGGGCGGTGGCTACACCTTC CASSLEGGGGYTF
NA NA TRBJ1-2 TRBV28 TGTGCCAGCAGTTCCCCCTTAGGACCGCCCTCCCTTCATGGCTACACCTTC CASSSPLGPPSLHGYTF
few NA TRBJ1-1 TRBV7-9 TGTGCCAGCAGCTTCGGGACCTCGAGCACTGAAGCTTTCTTT CASSFGTSSTEAFF
NA NA TRBJ2-2 TRBV24-1 TGTGCCACCGGTTCTGCGGGGTGGACCGGGGAGCTGTTTTTT CATGSAGWTGELFF
NA TRBD2 TRBJ2-2 TRBV28 TGTGCCAGCAACCCTCTAGCGGGCTACACCGGGGAGCTGTTTTTT CASNPLAGYTGELFF
once NA TRBJ1-1 TRBV28 TGTGCCAGCAGTTTATCAGGGAGGACTGAAGCTTTCTTT CASSLSGRTEAFF
NA NA TRBJ2-6 TRBV2 TGTGCCAGCACGGGGTCCGCTGGGGCCAACGTCCTGACTTTC CASTGSAGANVLTF
NA NA TRBJ2-5 TRBV5-5 TGTGCCAGCACCCGAGGCGCCAAGGAGACCCAGTACTTC CASTRGAKETQYF
NA TRBD1 TRBJ1-1 TRBV11-2 TGTGCCAGCAGTCCACTGGGACAGTTAAGGACTGAAGCTTTCTTT CASSPLGQLRTEAFF
NA TRBD1 TRBJ1-5 TRBV27 TGTGCCAGCAGTTATTCAAAAGGGGGCGGTCAGCCCCAGCATTTT CASSYSKGGGQPQHF
NA NA TRBJ1-2 TRBV4-2 TGTGCCAGCAGCCGAACAGGGAACTATGGCTACACCTTC CASSRTGNYGYTF
few NA TRBJ1-1 TRBV6-2/TRBV6-3 TGTGCCAGCAGTTGGCAGGAGGACACTGAAGCTTTCTTT CASSWQEDTEAFF
NA TRBD1 TRBJ1-2 TRBV24-1 TGTGCCACCAGTGATCCCGGACAGGGAAACTATGGCTACACCTTC CATSDPGQGNYGYTF
NA NA TRBJ2-1 TRBV3-1/TRBV3-2 TGTGCCAGCAGCCAGGGACCGTGGGAGCAGTTCTTC CASSQGPWEQFF
NA NA TRBJ1-1 TRBV28 TGTGCCAGCAGTTTGCCGGGCAGGAACACTGAAGCTTTCTTT CASSLPGRNTEAFF
NA NA TRBJ2-1 TRBV24-1 TGTGCCACCAGTGATTTCCCACTCGATGAGCAGTTCTTC CATSDFPLDEQFF
NA TRBD1 TRBJ1-2 TRBV28 TGTGCCAGCACCCGAGAAGGGACAGGGGGTTTTGGTACCTTC CASTREGTGGFGTF
NA NA TRBJ2-1 TRBV5-4 TGTGCCAGCCGGCGGGATTTGGACAATGAGCAGTTCTTC CASRRDLDNEQFF
few TRBD2 TRBJ2-2 TRBV28 TGTGCCAGCAGCGAGAGCGGGAGGTCCGAGGCCGGGGAGCTGTTTTTT CASSESGRSEAGELFF
NA NA TRBJ2-1 TRBV4-2 TGTGCCAGCAGCCGTGGTCTGAACAATGAGCAGTTCTTC CASSRGLNNEQFF
NA TRBD1 TRBJ2-5 TRBV28 TGTGCCAGCAGTTTACCCGACAGGGGGTACCAAGAGACCCAGTACTTC CASSLPDRGYQETQYF
once TRBD2 TRBJ2-7 TRBV7-2 TGTGCCAGCAGCTTATTCCCCCTGCGGGAGGGCCCCCACTTC CASSLFPLREGPHF
NA NA TRBJ2-3 TRBV3-1/TRBV3-2 TGTGCCAGCAGCCACTCCACAGATACGCAGTATTTT CASSHSTDTQYF
NA NA TRBJ2-7 TRBV4-1 TGCGCCAGCAGCCAAGGGGCGGACGAGCAGTACTTC CASSQGADEQYF
once NA TRBJ1-1 TRBV4-2 TGTGCCAGCAGGAAGGGACACACCATGAACACTGAAGCTTTCTTT CASRKGHTMNTEAFF
NA TRBD1 TRBJ1-3 TRBV9 TGTGCCAGCAGCGCGGGACAGACTACTGGAAACACCATATATTTT CASSAGQTTGNTIYF
once NA TRBJ2-7 TRBV30 TGTGCCTGGAGTGCCGCGTTAGGGCAGTACTTC CAWSAALGQYF
NA NA TRBJ2-2 TRBV5-4 TGTGCCAGCAGCTTGTGGGGGGCCGGGGCCGCCGGGGAGCTGTTTTTT CASSLWGAGAAGELFF
NA NA TRBJ1-3 TRBV4-3 TGCGCCAGCAGCCGAGGGACCGCCTCTGGAAACACCATATATTTT CASSRGTASGNTIYF
once TRBD1 TRBJ1-4 TRBV9 TGTGCCAGCAGCGCCCGACAGGGTTCTGAAAAACTGTTTTTT CASSARQGSEKLFF
NA NA TRBJ2-2 TRBV18 TGTGCCAGCTCACCACCAGTTGGGGCCGGGGAGCTGTTTTTT CASSPPVGAGELFF
NA NA TRBJ2-5 TRBV30 TGTGCCTGGAGTACCACCGGGACCCAGTACTTC CAWSTTGTQYF
NA NA TRBJ2-2 TRBV4-2 TGTGCCAGCAGGGTAGGGGAGACCGTTCCCGGGGAGCTGTTTTTT CASRVGETVPGELFF
NA NA TRBJ2-2 TRBV4-1 TGCGCCAGCAGCCCCCAGGGGAGAGGTTACACCGGGGAGCTGTTTTTT CASSPQGRGYTGELFF
NA TRBD2 TRBJ2-5 TRBV5-1 TGCGCCAGCAGCTTGTTGGGGACTAGCGGAATATCGAAAGAGACCCAGTACTTC CASSLLGTSGISKETQYF
once NA TRBJ1-1 TRBV30 TGTGCCTGGACCCGAACCGGGAACACTGAAGCTTTCTTT CAWTRTGNTEAFF
NA TRBD2 TRBJ2-2 TRBV7-2 TGTGCCAGCAGCTTAGATGGGACTAGAATCACCGGGGAGCTGTTTTTT CASSLDGTRITGELFF
once NA TRBJ1-2 TRBV6-2/TRBV6-3 TGTGCCAGCAGTTACTCGCTGGTCGGCTACACCTTC CASSYSLVGYTF
once NA TRBJ2-7 TRBV6-2/TRBV6-3 TGTGCCAGCAGTTTACAGGGTGCCTTCTACGAGCAGTACTTC CASSLQGAFYEQYF
NA NA TRBJ1-1 TRBV5-1 TGCGCCAGCATGTTTGATACGGCGAACACTGAAGCTTTCTTT CASMFDTANTEAFF